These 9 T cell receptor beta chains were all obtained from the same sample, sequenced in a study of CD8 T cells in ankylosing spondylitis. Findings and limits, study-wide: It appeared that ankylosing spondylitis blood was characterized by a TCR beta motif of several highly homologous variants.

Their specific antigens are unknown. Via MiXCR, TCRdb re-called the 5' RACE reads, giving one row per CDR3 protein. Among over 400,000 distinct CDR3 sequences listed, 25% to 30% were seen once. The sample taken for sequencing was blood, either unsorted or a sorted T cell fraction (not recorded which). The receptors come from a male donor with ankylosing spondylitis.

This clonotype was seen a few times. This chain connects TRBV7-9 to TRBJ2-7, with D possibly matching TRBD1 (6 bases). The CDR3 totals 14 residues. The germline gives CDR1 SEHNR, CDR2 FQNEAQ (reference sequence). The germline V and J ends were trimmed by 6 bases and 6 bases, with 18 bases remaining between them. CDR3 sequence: CASSRQARRGEQYF. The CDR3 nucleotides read TGTGCCAGCAGTCGCCAAGCCCGCAGGGGCGAGCAGTACTTC.

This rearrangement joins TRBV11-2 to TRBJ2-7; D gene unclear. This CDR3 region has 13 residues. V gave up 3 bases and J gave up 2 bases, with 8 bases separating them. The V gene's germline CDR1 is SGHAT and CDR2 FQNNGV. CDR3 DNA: TGTGCCAGCAGCTTCCGTCCAGCCTACGAGCAGTACGTC. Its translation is CASSFRPAYEQYV.

The CDR3: CASSLAQRNEQFF. In nucleotides, the CDR3 is TGTGCCAGCAGCCTAGCACAGCGGAATGAGCAGTTCTTC. This chain joins TRBV3-1 and TRBJ2-1, with TRBD2 as a possible D gene (5 bases). The CDR3 extends over 13 amino acids. The V gene's germline CDR1 is LGHDT and CDR2 YNNKEL (reference sequence). Trimming left V 4 bases short and J 7 bases short, with 11 bases between.

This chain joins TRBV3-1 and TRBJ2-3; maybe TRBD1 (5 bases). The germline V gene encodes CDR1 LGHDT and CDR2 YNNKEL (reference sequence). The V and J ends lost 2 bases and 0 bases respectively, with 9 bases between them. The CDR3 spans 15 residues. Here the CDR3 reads CASSQQGASTDTQYF. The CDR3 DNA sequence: TGTGCCAGCAGCCAACAGGGCGCTAGCACAGATACGCAGTATTTT.

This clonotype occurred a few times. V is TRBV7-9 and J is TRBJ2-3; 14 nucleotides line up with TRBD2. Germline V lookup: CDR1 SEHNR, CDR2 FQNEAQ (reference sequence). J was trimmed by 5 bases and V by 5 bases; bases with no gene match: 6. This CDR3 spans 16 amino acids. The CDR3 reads CASSKGLAGAEDTQYF. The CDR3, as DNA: TGTGCCAGCAGCAAGGGACTAGCGGGAGCCGAAGATACGCAGTATTTT.

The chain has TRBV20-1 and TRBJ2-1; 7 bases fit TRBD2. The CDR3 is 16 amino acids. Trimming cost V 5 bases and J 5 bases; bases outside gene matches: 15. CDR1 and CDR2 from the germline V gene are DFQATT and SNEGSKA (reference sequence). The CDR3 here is CSAHPTTSVFNNEQFF. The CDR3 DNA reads TGCAGTGCTCACCCCACTACTAGCGTCTTCAACAATGAGCAGTTCTTC.

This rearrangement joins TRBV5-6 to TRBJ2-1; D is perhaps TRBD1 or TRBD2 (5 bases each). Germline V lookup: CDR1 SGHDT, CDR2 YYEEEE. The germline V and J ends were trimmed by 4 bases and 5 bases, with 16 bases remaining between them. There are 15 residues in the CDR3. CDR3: CASSNSGTLNNEQFF. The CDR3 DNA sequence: TGTGCCAGCAGCAATTCCGGGACGCTTAACAATGAGCAGTTCTTC. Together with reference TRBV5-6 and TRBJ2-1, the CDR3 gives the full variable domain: DAGVTQSPTHLIKTRGQQVTLRCSPKSGHDTVSWYQQALGQGPQFIFQYYEEEERQRGNFPDRFSGHQFPNYSSELNVNALLLGDSALYLCASSNSGTLNNEQFFGPGTRLTVL.

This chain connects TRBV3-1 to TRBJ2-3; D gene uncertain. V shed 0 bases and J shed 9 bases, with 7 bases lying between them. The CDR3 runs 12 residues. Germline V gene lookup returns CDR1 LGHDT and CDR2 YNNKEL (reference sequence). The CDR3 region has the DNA TGTGCCAGCAGCCAAGATCCCCTGACGCAGTATTTT. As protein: CASSQDPLTQYF.

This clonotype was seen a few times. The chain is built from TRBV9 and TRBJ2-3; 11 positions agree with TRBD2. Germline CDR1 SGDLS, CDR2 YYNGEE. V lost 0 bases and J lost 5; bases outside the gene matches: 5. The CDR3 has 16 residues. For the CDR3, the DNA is TGTGCCAGCAGCGTAGAACTAGCGGGAGACAGAGATACGCAGTATTTT. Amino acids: CASSVELAGDRDTQYF.